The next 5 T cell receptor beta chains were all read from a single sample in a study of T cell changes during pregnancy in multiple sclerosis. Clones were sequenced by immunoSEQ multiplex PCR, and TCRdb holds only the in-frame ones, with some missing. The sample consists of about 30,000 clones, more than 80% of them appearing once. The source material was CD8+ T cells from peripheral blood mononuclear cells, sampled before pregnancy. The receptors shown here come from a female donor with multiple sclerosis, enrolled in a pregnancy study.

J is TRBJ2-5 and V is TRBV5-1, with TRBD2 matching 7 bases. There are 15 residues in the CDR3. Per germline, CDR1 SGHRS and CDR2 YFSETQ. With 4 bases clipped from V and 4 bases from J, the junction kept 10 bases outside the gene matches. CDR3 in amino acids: CASSPTTSPSETQYF. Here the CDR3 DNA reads TGCGCCAGCAGCCCTACGACTAGCCCCTCAGAGACCCAGTACTTC.

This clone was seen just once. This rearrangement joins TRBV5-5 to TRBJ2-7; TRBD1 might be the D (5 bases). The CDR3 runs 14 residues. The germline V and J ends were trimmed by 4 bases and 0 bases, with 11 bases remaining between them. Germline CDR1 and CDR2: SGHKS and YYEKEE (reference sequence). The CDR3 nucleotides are TGTGCCAGCAGCCCCCAGGGCTTCTCCTACGAGCAGTACTTC. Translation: CASSPQGFSYEQYF.

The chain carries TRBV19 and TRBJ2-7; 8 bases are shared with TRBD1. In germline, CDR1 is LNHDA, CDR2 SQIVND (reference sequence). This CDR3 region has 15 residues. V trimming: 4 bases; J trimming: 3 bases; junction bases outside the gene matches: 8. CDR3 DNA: TGTGCCAGTAGTACCCGGACAGGGAAGAACTACGAGCAGTACTTC. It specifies CASSTRTGKNYEQYF.

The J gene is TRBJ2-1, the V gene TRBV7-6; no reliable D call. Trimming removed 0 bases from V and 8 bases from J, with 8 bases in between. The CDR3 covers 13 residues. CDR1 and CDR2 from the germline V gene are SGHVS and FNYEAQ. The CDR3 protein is CASSLADTDEQFF. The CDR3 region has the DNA TGTGCCAGCAGCTTAGCCGACACGGATGAGCAGTTCTTC.

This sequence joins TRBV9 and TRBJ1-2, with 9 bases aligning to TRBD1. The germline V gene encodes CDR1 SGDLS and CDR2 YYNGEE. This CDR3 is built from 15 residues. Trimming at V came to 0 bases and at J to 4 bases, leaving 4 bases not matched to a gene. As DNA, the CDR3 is TGTGCCAGCAGCGTAGAGGGACAGGGAGGCTATGGCTACACCTTC. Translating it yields CASSVEGQGGYGYTF.